The source of this T cell receptor (beta chain) is a study of OX40 agonist ivuxolimab in advanced cancers. Study information: Having had anti-PD-1, anti-PD-L1 or anti-CTLA-4 therapy before was allowed, and roughly 38% had some. The study, taken as a whole, reports: At doses 0.1 to 3.0 mg/kg, CD4+ and CD8+ clones expanded. Patients who responded partially at 0.1-3.0 mg/kg showed clonal expansion ranking among the lowest. Among the nonresponders, some also had low normalized T-cell clonal expansion.

With respect to this clone: Antigen specificity is unknown.

Here immunoSEQ multiplex PCR was the method, and the copy in TCRdb shows in-frame clones only, minus some. Of around 35,000 clones listed, approximately 90% are singletons. This TCR was sampled from an adult with an advanced solid tumor such as melanoma, head and neck, liver or kidney cancer. The material sequenced was CD4+ or CD8+ T cells sorted from blood, taken in a trial of the OX40 agonist ivuxolimab.

Written as DNA, the CDR3 is TGCGCCAGCAGCTTTGGTGTAGTCGGTAACTATGGCTACACCTTC. Translated: CASSFGVVGNYGYTF. This rearrangement joins TRBV5-1 to TRBJ1-2, with D hard to call. Germline V gene data show CDR1 as SGHRS and CDR2 as YFSETQ. The CDR3 is made up of 15 amino acids. Trimming removed 2 bases at V and 1 base at J, with 12 bases between.